The clone carrying this T cell receptor (beta chain) was seen more than once but under ten times. Its antigen is not known. Separate cDNA molecules each had unique molecular identifiers attached to them. TCRdb reanalysed the 5' RACE reads using MiXCR and keeps one entry per CDR3 protein. The table has tens of thousands of distinct CDR3 sequences, about 9.5% seen once. This sample was taken from a study of early T cells in non-severe SARS-CoV-2 infection. Study-level findings and limits: Matching results from VDJdb favored anti-spike CD8 responses, leaving private and CD4 specificities undetected.

The sequence was obtained from an adult who was a healthcare worker with PCR-confirmed SARS-CoV-2 infection or an uninfected control (not recorded which). The sequencing here drew on whole blood, taken at baseline.

This CDR3 is CASSSGQVLTGYTF. The CDR3 DNA follows: TGTGCCAGCAGTTCCGGACAGGTTTTAACTGGCTACACCTTC. The chain carries TRBV27 and TRBJ1-2; 7 positions match TRBD1. From germline, CDR1 is MNHEY and CDR2 SMNVEV (reference sequence). This CDR3 region has 14 residues. Losses at the gene ends were 4 bases for V and 7 bases for J; bases not matched to a gene: 9.